The present T cell receptor (beta chain) was sequenced within a study of OX40 agonist ivuxolimab in advanced cancers. Study outcomes and limitations: Average numbers of expanded clones were greater in CD8+ T cells than in CD4+. Clonal expansion from baseline to week 6 occurred in both CD4+ and CD8+ T cells.

To note about this clone: Its antigen remains unidentified.

Blood was sampled at baseline, cycle 4 day 1, and cycle 7 day 1. The method was immunoSEQ multiplex PCR; TCRdb's version includes in-frame clones alone and lacks a portion of them. Of about 78,000 clones listed, around 91% are singletons. Here the sequenced sample was CD4+ or CD8+ T cells sorted from blood, taken in a trial of the OX40 agonist ivuxolimab. The clonotype comes from an adult with an advanced solid tumor such as melanoma, head and neck, liver or kidney cancer.

The CDR3 loop reads CASSPDFLVGELFF. The CDR3 nucleotides read TGCGCCAGCAGCCCGGACTTCCTGGTCGGGGAGCTGTTTTTT. This chain uses TRBV5-1 with TRBJ2-2, with D perhaps TRBD2 (5 bases). V was clipped by 4 bases and J by 7 bases, with 14 bases between them. CDR1 and CDR2 (germline): SGHRS, YFSETQ. The CDR3 length is 14 residues.